This T cell receptor (beta chain) emerged from a study of blood T cell repertoires in COVID-19. Using immunoSEQ multiplex PCR, the repertoire was profiled, and TCRdb retains in-frame clones only, with some absent. The repertoire consists of 130,000 to 150,000 clones, with roughly 80% occurring once and the leading ten covering about 3%. The CDR3 consists of 14 residues. CDR1 and CDR2 (germline): SGHAT, FQNNGV. Trimming took off 2 bases at V and 5 bases at J, with 12 bases between the two ends. The chain has TRBV11-2 and TRBJ2-5; D might be TRBD2 (5 bases). The TCR sequence derives from a woman between 40 and 50 years old with active or convalescent COVID-19. Specimen: peripheral blood. CDR3 sequence (DNA): TGTGCCAGCAGCTTACTTCAGCGAGGGGAGACCCAGTACTTC. Its translation: CASSLLQRGETQYF.